This is a list of T cell receptor beta chains from one sample in a study of Graves' ophthalmopathy and Graves' hyperthyroidism. Each CDR3 protein is one row after TCRdb ran MiXCR on the multiplex PCR reads. The sample shows 200,000 to 300,000 distinct CDR3 sequences, around 50% of them seen only once. Source material: peripheral blood. The receptors derive from an adult man with Graves' ophthalmopathy. The CDR3 runs from the conserved cysteine through the conserved F or W.

J gene	V gene	CDR3 protein
TRBJ1-4	TRBV5-1	CASSLENFRARDEKLFF
TRBJ1-1	TRBV24-1	CATSDSLIPRRRGDTEAFF
TRBJ1-1	TRBV7-9	CASSLEMTEAFF
TRBJ1-3	TRBV7-9	CASSLAPPGQGGNTIYF
TRBJ1-5	TRBV29-1	CSVGWGLDQPQHF
TRBJ2-7	TRBV27	CASTPGLAGTYEQYF
TRBJ1-6	TRBV6-6	CASSYNRGNSPLHF
TRBJ2-7	TRBV12-3/TRBV12-4	CASSLTGTGAAYEQYF
TRBJ2-7	TRBV19	CASSRGQGFSYEQYF
TRBJ1-2	TRBV29-1	CSVEGMGGYTF
TRBJ1-1	TRBV29-1	CSVSVVDTEAFF
TRBJ2-5	TRBV5-4	CASSSGLAGRQEETQYF
TRBJ2-7	TRBV6-6	CASSSTSVYEQYF
TRBJ1-5	TRBV12-5	CASGSRGGPGNQPQHF
TRBJ2-5	TRBV5-8	CASSPHIVETQYF
TRBJ2-7	TRBV10-2	CASSESTGDLSYEQYF
TRBJ1-2	TRBV29-1	CSVEGGRDYGYTF
TRBJ1-1	TRBV6-5	CASRSGQVNTEAFF
TRBJ1-1	TRBV29-1	CASSIRTAVNTEAFF
TRBJ1-1	TRBV5-4	CASSPGQRRVNTEAFF
TRBJ1-1	TRBV28	CASRPGTKYTEAFF
TRBJ2-5	TRBV28	CASSRKGLAGEVTQETQYF